The 4 T cell receptor beta chains below come from one sample, sequenced in a study of blood T cells in healthy people across ages. Primed by a sample-barcoded 5' primer and a J-beta primer mix, a second PCR proceeded for 7 to 11 cycles. TCRdb reanalysed the 5' RACE reads using MiXCR and keeps one entry per CDR3 protein. The sample has around 1.5 million distinct CDR3 sequences, around 59% seen once. Specimen: blood. These receptors originate from a man aged 18 to 29 in good health.

This rearrangement joins TRBV10-3 to TRBJ2-4; D is possibly TRBD1 or TRBD2 (6 bases each). The CDR3 covers 13 residues. The V end lost 8 bases, the J end lost 5 bases, and 13 bases lay between the germline ends. Germline V gene sequence: CDR1 ENHRY, CDR2 SYGVKD. The CDR3 DNA reads as TGTGCCATCGGAGGGGGTATTCAAAACATTCAGTACTTC. It specifies CAIGGGIQNIQYF.

The chain is built from TRBV6-5 and TRBJ2-5; the D is unclear. Germline values: CDR1 MNHEY, CDR2 SVGAGI. This CDR3 is built from 16 residues. Trimming cost V 5 bases and J 2 bases, with 18 bases left between them. The chain's CDR3 is CASSRMSRVGQETQYF. CDR3 coding DNA: TGTGCCAGCAGTAGAATGAGCCGAGTGGGACAAGAGACCCAGTACTTC.

This rearrangement joins TRBV27 to TRBJ2-1, with D possibly being TRBD2 (6 bases). The DNA matches TRBJ2-7 better at its end, which makes the J call doubtful. Looked up from germline, CDR1 is MNHEY and CDR2 is SMNVEV (reference sequence). The CDR3 has 14 amino acids. CDR3 DNA: TGTGCCAGCAGTTTTTCTAGCGCCAACAATGAGCAGTACTTC. Translated: CASSFSSANNEQYF.

The chain recombines TRBV4-3 with TRBJ1-2; possibly TRBD1 for D (6 bases). Germline V gene lookup returns CDR1 LGHNA and CDR2 YSLEER. Trimming took 0 bases from V and 7 from J, leaving 21 bases between them. There are 17 residues in the CDR3. In nucleotides, the CDR3 is TGCGCCAGCAGCCAAGAGATGGGTACCAGGGGCTCGTTTGGCTACACCTTC. It codes for CASSQEMGTRGSFGYTF.